This TCR beta chain was recorded in a study of blood T cell repertoires in COVID-19. Trimming shortened V by 8 bases and J by 6 bases, and 14 bases separated the two germline ends. The CDR3 is made up of 13 amino acids. The V gene's germline CDR1 is LNHNV and CDR2 YYDKDF (reference sequence). This clone occurred once. In the study's own analysis: By means of reference gene primer amplification, nucleated cell counts were estimated. Repertoires were generated with immunoSEQ multiplex PCR, while TCRdb's copy carries only in-frame clones and drops some. V and J calls plus clone size are reproduced from that table; the DNA served to infer D and trimming. The data show under 110,000 clones, more than 70% seen once.

The sample consisted of peripheral blood. This chain links TRBV15 with TRBJ2-1; a weak D match, TRBD2 (6 bases). This sequence originates from a woman in her thirties with acute or convalescent COVID-19. CDR3 coding DNA: TGTGCCACCGGGGGGTCAGCAATCAATGAGCAGTTCTTC. Amino acid sequence: CATGGSAINEQFF.